These 30 T cell receptor beta chains share one sample of origin, sequenced in a study of T cells in Graves' hyperthyroidism and ophthalmopathy. Amplification of TCR beta CDR3 regions was performed using RNA transcripts as template. HTBI primers were the set used in a first-round RT-PCR of the TCR CDR3. One entry per CDR3 protein results from TCRdb running MiXCR on the multiplex PCR reads. This table has some 50,000 distinct CDR3 sequences, roughly half appearing once. The sequencing input was blood. These receptors were obtained from a woman in her forties or fifties with Graves' ophthalmopathy.

For this clonotype: One end of the junction is discordant with germline, which a read error may explain. V is TRBV7-2 and J is TRBJ2-1; 14 nucleotides align to TRBD2. CDR3 size: 15 residues. The germline gives CDR1 SGHTA, CDR2 FQGNSA. CDR3 loop: CAGSFWTSGRYEQVF. CDR3 nucleotide sequence: TGTGCCGGCAGCTTTTGGACTAGCGGGAGGTATGAGCAGGTCTTC.

Points on this clonotype: The CDR3 end shows no conserved phenylalanine or tryptophan, and so a read error is likely. The limits of the CDR3 on the DNA are not certain, so only TCRdb's listed CDR3 is given. The chain couples TRBV5-1 to TRBJ2-6; the table's TRBD1 call for D was not verified on the DNA. The CDR3 adds up to 15 amino acids, both ends counted. Germline V gene sequence: CDR1 SGHRS, CDR2 YFSETQ. This CDR3 is CASSWTGDGANVLTL.

V is TRBV20-1 and J is TRBJ1-5; tentative D call: TRBD1 (6 bases). Trimming took 5 bases from V and 0 from J, leaving 11 bases between them. Germline CDR1 DFQATT, CDR2 SNEGSKA (reference sequence). There are 14 residues in the CDR3. Here the CDR3 reads CSASPTGSNQPQHF. The CDR3 DNA is TGCAGTGCTTCCCCGACAGGTAGCAATCAGCCCCAGCATTTT.

This clonotype was recorded at least ten times. This chain joins TRBV2 and TRBJ1-5, with D possibly TRBD1 on 5 matching bases. Germline CDR1 SNHLY, CDR2 FYNNEI. V was trimmed by 2 bases and J by 9 bases, leaving 17 bases between them. The CDR3 consists of 15 residues. For the CDR3, the DNA is TGTGCCAGCAGTGAAATAGAAGGACATCGAGGGCCCCAGCATTTT. This gives the protein CASSEIEGHRGPQHF.

Ten or more counts support this clonotype. This chain links TRBV6-6 with TRBJ2-1, with 9 bases aligning to TRBD2. J lost 14 bases, V lost 6 bases, and 8 bases had no gene match. Germline V gene sequence: CDR1 MNHNY, CDR2 SVGAGI (reference sequence). The CDR3 has 12 amino acids. The CDR3 DNA is TGTGCCAGCAGAGGCGGGGGGGCATCGGAGTTCTTC. Encoded protein: CASRGGGASEFF.

This clonotype was counted once. The chain is built from TRBV27 and TRBJ2-6, with TRBD2 as a possible D gene (6 bases). This CDR3 is 12 amino acids long. Germline lookup yields CDR1 MNHEY and CDR2 SMNVEV (reference sequence). Between the trimmed V and J ends, which lost 9 bases and 16 bases, there was a span of 19 bases. CDR3 protein: CASRALGRGLTF. CDR3 bases: TGTGCCAGTCGGGCCCTAGGGCGGGGACTGACTTTC.

This clonotype was picked up many times. V gene TRBV20-1 combines with J gene TRBJ2-2; D uncertain. Germline V CDR1 and CDR2: DFQATT, SNEGSKA (reference sequence). V gave up 3 bases and J gave up 6 bases, with 11 bases separating them. The CDR3 runs to 13 residues. This CDR3 reads CSARDPGPGELFF. For the CDR3, the DNA is TGCAGTGCTAGGGACCCCGGTCCCGGGGAGCTGTTTTTT.

This clonotype has ten or more counts. The rearrangement joins TRBV5-5 to TRBJ1-6; the D is unclear. Germline-derived CDR1 and CDR2 are SGHKS and YYEKEE (reference sequence). The CDR3 spans 16 residues. The germline V and J ends were trimmed by 3 bases and 9 bases, with 19 bases remaining between them. This CDR3 reads CASSSPDRSLASPLHF. CDR3 DNA: TGTGCCAGCAGCTCCCCGGACCGATCGCTTGCTTCACCCCTCCACTTT.

This clonotype has a count of ten or more. In DNA, the CDR3 is TGTGCCAGCAGAAGGGGGCATCTCACTGAAGCTTTCTTT. Translated, it gives CASRRGHLTEAFF. The chain has TRBV12-3 or TRBV12-4 and TRBJ1-1; 7 positions agree with TRBD1. The CDR3 contains 13 residues. V shed 6 bases, J shed 4 bases, and the junction held 5 bases outside the gene matches.

The V gene is TRBV20-1, the J gene TRBJ2-5, with D possibly matching TRBD1 (6 bases). Germline assignment: CDR1 DFQATT and CDR2 SNEGSKA (reference sequence). The germline V and J ends were trimmed by 6 bases and 9 bases, with 32 bases remaining between them. The length of the CDR3 is 17 residues. The CDR3 reads CSAGQSQSAPLFGAQYF. CDR3 nucleotides: TGCAGTGCCGGACAGTCGCAATCAGCCCCACTCTTTGGAGCCCAGTACTTC.

The chain recombines TRBV11-2 with TRBJ1-2; D unresolved. The germline gives CDR1 SGHAT, CDR2 FQNNGV. The CDR3 contains 10 residues. The V and J ends lost 0 bases and 8 bases respectively, with 1 base between them. The CDR3: CASSLDGYTF. Here the CDR3 DNA reads TGTGCCAGCAGCTTAGACGGCTACACCTTC.

This clonotype showed up many times. The chain couples TRBV4-2 to TRBJ2-3, with a weak D call TRBD2 (6 bases). The germline V and J ends were trimmed by 0 bases and 1 base, with 11 bases remaining between them. In germline, CDR1 is LGHNA, CDR2 YNFKEQ. There are 16 residues in the CDR3. CDR3 coding DNA: TGTGCCAGCAGCCAAGAGGTCTCTAGCGGCACAGATACGCAGTATTTT. Its protein is CASSQEVSSGTDTQYF.

The chain uses TRBV7-3 and TRBJ2-2; D remains unclear. CDR3 length: 12 amino acids. V gave up 5 bases and J gave up 7 bases, with 8 bases separating them. Germline-derived CDR1 and CDR2 are SGHTA and FQGTGA. The CDR3 sequence is CASSSNSGELFF. CDR3 DNA: TGTGCCAGCAGCAGCAATAGCGGGGAGCTGTTTTTT.

Many counts were recorded for this clonotype. The gene calls are TRBV14 and TRBJ1-1; possibly TRBD1 for D (5 bases). CDR1 is SGHDN, CDR2 FVKESK, per germline. There are 16 residues in the CDR3. Trimming shortened V by 1 base and J by 6 bases, and 18 bases separated the two germline ends. For the CDR3, the DNA is TGTGCCAGCAGCCAAGCCCTGGGGGTAGGAAATTCTGAAGCTTTCTTT. It translates to CASSQALGVGNSEAFF.

The J gene is TRBJ2-3, the V gene TRBV7-2, with D perhaps matching TRBD2 (6 bases). Per the germline V gene, CDR1 is SGHTA and CDR2 is FQGNSA. This CDR3 is built from 14 residues. Between the trimmed V and J ends, which lost 4 bases and 11 bases, there was a span of 19 bases. CDR3 sequence reads: CASSSGLAYNEQYF. The CDR3 DNA sequence: TGTGCCAGCAGCTCGGGACTTGCCTACAATGAGCAGTATTTT.

This clonotype occurred many times. The V call is TRBV6-2 or TRBV6-3, the J call TRBJ2-5; TRBD2 is a possible D gene (5 bases). The V gene's germline CDR1 is MNHEY and CDR2 SVGEGT. The CDR3 is 14 residues long. Trimming removed 7 bases from V and 5 bases from J, with 17 bases in between. CDR3 amino acids: CASTQRRGGETQYF. The CDR3 nucleotides are TGTGCCAGCACCCAAAGGAGAGGCGGGGAGACCCAGTACTTC.

The V gene is TRBV9, the J gene TRBJ2-5; tentative D call: TRBD1 (7 bases). CDR1 SGDLS and CDR2 YYNGEE come from the germline V gene. V lost 0 bases and J lost 5, with 11 bases in between. This CDR3 is 14 amino acids long. The CDR3 loop is CASSVDGGGETQYF. CDR3 nucleotide sequence: TGTGCCAGCAGCGTAGATGGAGGGGGCGAGACCCAGTACTTC.

This clonotype was counted ten times or more. The chain links TRBV6-6 to TRBJ2-1; no firm D call. Germline V gene sequence: CDR1 MNHNY, CDR2 SVGAGI (reference sequence). This CDR3 is 15 amino acids long. Trimming removed 2 bases from V and 1 base from J, with 9 bases in between. The CDR3 DNA is TGTGCCAGCAGTTACGTGCGCGAGTCCTACAATGAGCAGTTCTTC. Protein: CASSYVRESYNEQFF.

The chain combines TRBV11-2 with TRBJ2-5; 7 nucleotides line up with TRBD1. The ends lost 7 bases at V and 5 bases at J; junction bases unmatched: 10. The CDR3 is 14 residues long. The germline V gene has CDR1 SGHAT and CDR2 FQNNGV. The CDR3 sequence: CASTPGQVQETQYF. In nucleotides, the CDR3 is TGTGCCAGCACCCCAGGACAGGTACAGGAGACCCAGTACTTC.

This clonotype was counted between two and nine times. This rearrangement joins TRBV3-1 to TRBJ1-1, with a weak D call TRBD1 (6 bases). CDR3 length: 15 amino acids. Trimming removed 4 bases at V and 4 bases at J, with 16 bases between. The germline CDR1 and CDR2 sequences are LGHDT and YNNKEL (reference sequence). CDR3 bases: TGTGCCAGCAGCCGTCGGGAAGGAGGGGGCACTGAAGCTTTCTTT. Protein: CASSRREGGGTEAFF.

This clonotype was detected many times. This sequence joins TRBV6-2 or TRBV6-3 and TRBJ2-5; the D call may be TRBD1 or TRBD2 (7 bases each). Trimming took 8 bases from V and 6 from J, leaving 13 bases between them. This CDR3 comprises 12 residues. CDR1 MNHEY and CDR2 SVGEGT come from the germline V gene. The CDR3 loop reads CASRRGGQTQYF. The CDR3 DNA sequence: TGTGCCAGCCGCAGGGGGGGACAGACCCAGTACTTC.

The V gene is TRBV28, the J gene TRBJ2-7; TRBD2 matches 10 bases. Germline CDR1 reads MDHEN; CDR2 reads SYDVKM. With V trimmed by 6 bases and J by 2 bases, 7 bases remained unmatched. This CDR3 is built from 15 residues. CDR3 loop: CASSSTGTSAYEQYF. The CDR3 bases are TGTGCCAGCAGCAGCACAGGGACTAGCGCCTACGAGCAGTACTTC.

The table lists this clonotype with a count of one. A clone one base away is much larger, so this may be a read error. This chain links TRBV10-3 with TRBJ2-7; D call uncertain. The CDR3 is 13 amino acids. Per the germline V gene, CDR1 is ENHRY and CDR2 is SYGVKD. The chain's CDR3 is CASSFGRSYEQCF. DNA for the CDR3: TGTGCCAGCAGTTTTGGCAGATCCTACGAGCAGTGCTTC.

The V and J genes are TRBV24-1 and TRBJ2-2; no firm D call. Trimming stripped 7 bases from V and 7 bases from J, with 6 bases between. This CDR3 is built from 11 residues. The germline CDR1 and CDR2 sequences are KGHDR and SFDVKD. CDR3 DNA sequence: TGTGCCACCAGGGGTAGCGGGGAGCTGTTTTTT. Amino acid sequence: CATRGSGELFF.

The V gene is TRBV5-6, the J gene TRBJ2-7; 8 nucleotides match TRBD1. This CDR3 has 15 residues. CDR1 is SGHDT and CDR2 is YYEEEE in the germline V gene. Germline trimming cut 4 bases from V and 2 bases from J; bases unmatched to any gene: 8. In DNA form, the CDR3 reads TGTGCCAGCAGCCCCGACAGGGGCGGCGCCTACGAGCAGTACTTC. Protein sequence: CASSPDRGGAYEQYF.

This clonotype was seen only a few times. This chain joins TRBV10-3 and TRBJ2-1; TRBD1 matches at 8 bases. Unmatched junction bases numbered 3, after V lost 6 bases and J lost 5 bases. CDR1 and CDR2 (germline): ENHRY, SYGVKD. CDR3 length equals 13 residues. The CDR3 DNA follows: TGTGCCATCAGGACAGGGGAGGACAATGAGCAGTTCTTC. This gives the protein CAIRTGEDNEQFF.

This clonotype was recorded once. The chain is built from TRBV24-1 and TRBJ2-2, with a possible D match to TRBD2 (6 bases). The CDR3 is made up of 13 amino acids. The germline CDR1 and CDR2 sequences are KGHDR and SFDVKD. V was clipped by 5 bases and J by 3 bases, with 6 bases between them. As DNA, the CDR3 is TGTGCCACCAGTGGGAGGGACACCGGGGAGCTGTTTTTT. Amino acids: CATSGRDTGELFF.

This clonotype has at least ten counts. The V and J genes are TRBV19 and TRBJ1-4; D possibly corresponds to TRBD1 (5 bases). Germline CDR1 reads LNHDA; CDR2 reads SQIVND (reference sequence). This CDR3 has 14 residues. The V end lost 3 bases, the J end lost 8 bases, and 13 bases lay between the germline ends. This CDR3 reads CASSISGLREKLFF. The CDR3 region has the DNA TGTGCCAGTAGTATCTCGGGACTCCGGGAAAAACTGTTTTTT.

This clonotype was detected a few times. Sequence at one end of the junction differs from germline and may be a read error. The chain recombines TRBV7-3 with TRBJ1-5; 10 bases are a match to TRBD1. Germline-derived CDR1 and CDR2 are SGHTA and FQGTGA. This CDR3 has 17 amino acids. The CDR3 protein is CASSQADPTGGRQPQHF. The CDR3 DNA sequence: TGCGCCAGCAGCCAAGCCGACCCGACAGGGGGCAGGCAGCCCCAGCATTTT.

In this sample, this clonotype turned up a few times. The gene calls are TRBV27 and TRBJ1-2, with a tentative D call TRBD1 (5 bases). The CDR3 consists of 14 residues. Trimming took 2 bases from V and 6 from J, leaving 13 bases between them. Germline V lookup: CDR1 MNHEY, CDR2 SMNVEV (reference sequence). CDR3 in amino acids: CASSLRGSRNGYTF. For the CDR3, the DNA is TGTGCCAGCAGTTTAAGGGGATCCCGTAATGGCTACACCTTC.